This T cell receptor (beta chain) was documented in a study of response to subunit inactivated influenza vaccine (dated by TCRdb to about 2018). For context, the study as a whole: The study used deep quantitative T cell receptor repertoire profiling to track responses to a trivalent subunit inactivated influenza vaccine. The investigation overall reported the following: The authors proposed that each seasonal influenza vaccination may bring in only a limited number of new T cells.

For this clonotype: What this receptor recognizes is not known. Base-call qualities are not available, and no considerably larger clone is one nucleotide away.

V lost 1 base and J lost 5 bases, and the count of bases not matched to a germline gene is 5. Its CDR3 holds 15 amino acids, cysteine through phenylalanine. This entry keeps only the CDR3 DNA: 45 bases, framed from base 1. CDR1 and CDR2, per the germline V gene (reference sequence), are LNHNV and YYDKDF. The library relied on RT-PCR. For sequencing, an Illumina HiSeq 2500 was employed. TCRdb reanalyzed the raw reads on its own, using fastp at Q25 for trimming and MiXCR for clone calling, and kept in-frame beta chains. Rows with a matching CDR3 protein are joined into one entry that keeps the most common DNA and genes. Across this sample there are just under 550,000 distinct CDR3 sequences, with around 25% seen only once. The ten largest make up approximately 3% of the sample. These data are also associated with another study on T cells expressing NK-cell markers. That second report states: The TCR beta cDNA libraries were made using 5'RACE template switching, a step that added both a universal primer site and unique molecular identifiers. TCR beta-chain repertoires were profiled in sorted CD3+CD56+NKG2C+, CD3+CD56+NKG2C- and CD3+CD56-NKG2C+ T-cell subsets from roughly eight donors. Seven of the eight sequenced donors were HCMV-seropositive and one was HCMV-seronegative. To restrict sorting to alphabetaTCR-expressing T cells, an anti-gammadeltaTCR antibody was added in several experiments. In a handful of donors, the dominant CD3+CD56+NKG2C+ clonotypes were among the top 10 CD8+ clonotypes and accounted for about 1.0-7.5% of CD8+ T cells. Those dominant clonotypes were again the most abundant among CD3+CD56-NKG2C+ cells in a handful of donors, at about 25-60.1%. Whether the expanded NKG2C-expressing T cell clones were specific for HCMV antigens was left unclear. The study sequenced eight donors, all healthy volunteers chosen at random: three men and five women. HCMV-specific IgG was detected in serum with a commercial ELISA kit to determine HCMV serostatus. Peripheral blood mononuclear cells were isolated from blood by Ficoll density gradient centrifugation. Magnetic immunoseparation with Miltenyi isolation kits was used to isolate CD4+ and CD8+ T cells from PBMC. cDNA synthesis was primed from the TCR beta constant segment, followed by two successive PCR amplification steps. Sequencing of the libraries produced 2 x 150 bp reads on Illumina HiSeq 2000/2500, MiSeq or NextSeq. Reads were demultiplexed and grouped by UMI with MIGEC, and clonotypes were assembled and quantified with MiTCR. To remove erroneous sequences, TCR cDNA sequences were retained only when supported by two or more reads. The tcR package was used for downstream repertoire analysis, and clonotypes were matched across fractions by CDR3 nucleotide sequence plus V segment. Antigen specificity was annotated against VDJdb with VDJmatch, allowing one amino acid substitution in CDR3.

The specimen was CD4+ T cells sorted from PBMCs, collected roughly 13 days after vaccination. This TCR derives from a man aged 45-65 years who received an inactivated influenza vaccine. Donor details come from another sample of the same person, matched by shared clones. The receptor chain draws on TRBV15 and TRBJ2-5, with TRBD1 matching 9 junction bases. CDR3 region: CATSRVQGAWETQYF. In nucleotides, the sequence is TGTGCCACCAGCAGAGTACAGGGGGCTTGGGAGACCCAGTACTTC.